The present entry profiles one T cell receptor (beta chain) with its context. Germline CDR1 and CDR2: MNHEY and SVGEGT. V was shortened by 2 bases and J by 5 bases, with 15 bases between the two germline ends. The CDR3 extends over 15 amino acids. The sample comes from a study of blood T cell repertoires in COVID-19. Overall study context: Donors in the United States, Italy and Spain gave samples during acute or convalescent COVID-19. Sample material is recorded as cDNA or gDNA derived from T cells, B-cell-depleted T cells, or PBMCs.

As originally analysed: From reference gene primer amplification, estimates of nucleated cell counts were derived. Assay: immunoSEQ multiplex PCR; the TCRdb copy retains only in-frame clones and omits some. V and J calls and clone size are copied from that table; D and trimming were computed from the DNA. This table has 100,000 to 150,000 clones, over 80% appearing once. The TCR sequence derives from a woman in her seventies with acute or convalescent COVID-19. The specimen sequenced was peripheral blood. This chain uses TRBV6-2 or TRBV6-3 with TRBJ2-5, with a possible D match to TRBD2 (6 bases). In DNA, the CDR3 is TGTGCCAGCAGTTACCCGGGCCTCCGGGAGGAGACCCAGTACTTC. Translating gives CASSYPGLREETQYF.